This T cell receptor beta chain originates from a study of beta chain features in type 1 diabetes. Whole-study context: Healthy donors and patients showed comparable age, gender and cell yields. The study, taken as a whole, reports: Fewer junction insertions and more nucleotide deletions appeared in type 1 diabetes patients.

Germline assignment: CDR1 MDHEN and CDR2 SYDVKM. The CDR3 is made up of 15 amino acids. The junction had 8 bases not matched to a gene; V was cut back by 6 bases and J by 4 bases. Expressed TCRB transcripts were sequenced because the entire RNA isolate underwent reverse transcription. Sequenced by immunoSEQ multiplex PCR; TCRdb stores in-frame clones only, minus some. The data contain around 250,000 clones, 25% to 30% of them singletons. Using CD45RO/CCR7/CD25/CD127/CD95/CD27, CD4+ naive, central memory, regulatory and stem cell-like memory cells were sorted. In the case of this clone: Its specificity is unknown.

The chain joins TRBV28 to TRBJ1-2; 10 nucleotides line up with TRBD1. Sequencing was done on a sample of central memory CD4+ T cells from blood. The receptor was isolated from a young man in good health. CDR3 sequence (DNA): TGTGCCAGCAGGTCCTCGACAGGGGGCCCCTATGGCTACACCTTC. Protein: CASRSSTGGPYGYTF.